Below, 16 T cell receptor beta chains from the same sample are listed, as sequenced in a study of immune heterogeneity within non-small cell lung tumors. Each sample used around 600 ng of genomic DNA from bulk tumor tissue. Primary tumors were biopsied several times each, far apart, intraoperatively. Each patient presented with untreated, newly diagnosed non-small cell lung cancer and received curative surgery. A multiplex PCR containing 32 V primers and 13 J primers was used to amplify TCR beta CDR3. Each CDR3 protein is one row after TCRdb ran MiXCR on the multiplex PCR reads. The sample lists some 15,000 distinct CDR3 sequences, about 30% occurring once. Sequencing used lung tumor tissue. The receptors come from a woman aged 50 to 60 with non-small cell lung cancer.

V is TRBV20-1 and J is TRBJ2-5; D might be TRBD2 (5 bases). Trimming stripped 7 bases from V and 3 bases from J, with 9 bases between. The CDR3 extends over 11 amino acids. From germline, CDR1 is DFQATT and CDR2 SNEGSKA (reference sequence). The CDR3 loop reads CSVRREETQYF. The DNA of the CDR3 is TGCAGTGTACGGCGGGAAGAGACCCAGTACTTC.

To note about this clonotype: A read error may explain this, as a much larger clone is one base away. This chain uses TRBV19 with TRBJ1-1, with 8 bases that match TRBD1. After removal of 11 bases from V and 5 bases from J, the junction contained 10 bases not matched to a gene. Germline CDR1 reads LNHDA; CDR2 reads SQIVND (reference sequence). This CDR3 has 13 residues. The CDR3 DNA reads TGTGCCTGTACCCTGACAGGGGTGACTGAAGCTTTCTTT. Translated, it gives CACTLTGVTEAFF.

This clonotype was recorded a few times. The CDR3 is CASSLSGNTIYF. The CDR3, as DNA: TGCGCCAGCAGCCTATCTGGAAACACCATATATTTT. This rearrangement joins TRBV5-1 to TRBJ1-3, with D unclear. V dropped 4 bases and J dropped 1 base, with 3 bases sitting between them. Germline lookup yields CDR1 SGHRS and CDR2 YFSETQ. The CDR3 extends over 12 amino acids.

This clonotype was found many times. This CDR3 reads CASSPGGGGGETQYF. In DNA form, the CDR3 reads TGCGCCAGCAGCCCGGGCGGAGGGGGAGGAGAGACCCAGTACTTC. The rearrangement uses TRBV5-1 and TRBJ2-5; D is tentatively TRBD1 or TRBD2 (6 bases each). This CDR3 contains 15 residues. Germline CDR1 and CDR2: SGHRS and YFSETQ. Trimming cost V 4 bases and J 4 bases, with 17 bases left between them.

Concerning this clonotype: The conserved final phenylalanine or tryptophan is absent from the CDR3, which likely points to a read error. This chain connects TRBV7-2 to TRBJ2-3; perhaps TRBD2 as D (6 bases). Germline CDR1 and CDR2: SGHTA and FQGNSA. This CDR3 is built from 16 residues. V lost 3 bases and J lost 4, with 17 bases in between. The DNA for the CDR3 is TGTGCCAGCAGCTTCTTCGGAGGGGTAGGGTCAGATACGCAGTATCTT. Protein product: CASSFFGGVGSDTQYL.

By share, this clonotype counts as medium-sized. The chain uses TRBV2 and TRBJ2-4; 7 nucleotides agree with TRBD1. Germline CDR1 reads SNHLY; CDR2 reads FYNNEI. This CDR3 is built from 16 residues. The V and J ends lost 6 bases and 1 base, in that order; junction bases with no gene match: 9. The CDR3 loop is CASSPTGPEAKNIQYF. The CDR3 DNA is TGTGCCAGCAGCCCGACAGGGCCAGAGGCCAAAAACATTCAGTACTTC.

This clonotype was seen more than once but under ten times. This chain uses TRBV4-1 with TRBJ1-6; D is undetermined. Per germline, CDR1 MGHRA and CDR2 YSYEKL. The germline V and J ends were trimmed by 1 base and 6 bases, with 10 bases remaining between them. The CDR3 has 15 residues. CDR3 nucleotides: TGCGCCAGCAGCCAAGTTGGGCGTTCTAATTCACCCCTCCACTTT. Residues: CASSQVGRSNSPLHF.

This clonotype showed up just a few times. A much bigger clone sits one base away, suggesting this may be a read error. The rearrangement joins TRBV6-6 to TRBJ1-1; 8 bases align to TRBD1. The V and J ends lost 0 bases and 5 bases, in that order; junction bases with no gene match: 14. Per the germline V gene, CDR1 is MNHNY and CDR2 is SVGAGI (reference sequence). This CDR3 has 18 residues. DNA of the CDR3: TGTGCCAGCAGTTACTCGATTGGGGCCAGGGGGCAGGAGACTGAAGCTTTCTTT. Encoded protein: CASSYSIGARGQETEAFF.

This clonotype rates as medium-sized. The rearrangement uses TRBV20-1 and TRBJ1-1; weak D call: TRBD1 (5 bases). Trimming stripped 4 bases from V and 1 base from J, with 7 bases between. The CDR3 consists of 12 residues. CDR1 is DFQATT, CDR2 SNEGSKA, per germline (reference sequence). The CDR3 nucleotides read TGCAGTGCTACTACAGGGAACACTGAAGCTTTCTTT. This translates into CSATTGNTEAFF.

This clonotype was seen many times. The rearrangement joins TRBV30 to TRBJ2-1; D possibly uses TRBD1 or TRBD2 (5 bases each). This CDR3 comprises 12 residues. The germline CDR1 and CDR2 sequences are GTSNPN and SVGIG (reference sequence). Trimming took off 7 bases at V and 2 bases at J, with 9 bases between the two ends. The CDR3 nucleotides are TGTGCCTTGGGACGGACCTACAATGAGCAGTTCTTC. Translation gives CALGRTYNEQFF.

V usage is TRBV5-6 and J usage is TRBJ2-3, with D hard to call. Germline V gene sequence: CDR1 SGHDT, CDR2 YYEEEE. This CDR3 has 17 residues. Trimming took 0 bases from V and 0 from J, leaving 14 bases between them. DNA of the CDR3: TGTGCCAGCAGCTTGGTGGTTCAGCGTTCTAGCACAGATACGCAGTATTTT. This encodes CASSLVVQRSSTDTQYF.

The chain carries TRBV4-1 and TRBJ2-1; 15 positions match TRBD2. The CDR3 totals 15 residues. Losses at the gene ends were 5 bases for V and 7 bases for J; bases not matched to a gene: 3. Germline CDR1 MGHRA, CDR2 YSYEKL. CDR3 nucleotides: TGCGCCAGCAGCTCAGGGACTAGCGGGAGGAATGAGCAGTTCTTC. This codes for CASSSGTSGRNEQFF.

This chain uses TRBV9 with TRBJ1-2, with D perhaps TRBD1 (5 bases). Between the trimmed V and J ends, which lost 3 bases and 4 bases, there was a span of 10 bases. CDR1 and CDR2 from the germline V gene are SGDLS and YYNGEE. This CDR3 has 13 residues. CDR3 amino acids: CASSAWDGYGYTF. CDR3 nucleotides: TGTGCCAGCAGCGCCTGGGACGGCTATGGCTACACCTTC.

The chain uses TRBV10-2 and TRBJ1-5, with 8 bases lining up with TRBD1. Germline CDR1 reads WSHSY; CDR2 reads SAAADI. J was trimmed by 8 bases and V by 2 bases; bases with no gene match: 11. This CDR3 is 16 amino acids long. CDR3 loop: CASSEVVTGAVEPQHF. CDR3 DNA sequence: TGCGCCAGCAGTGAGGTCGTGACAGGGGCGGTGGAGCCCCAGCATTTT.

This clonotype has ten or more counts. The CDR3 DNA reads TGTGCCACCAGCAGAGCTGACAGTCCCGGGGACGAGCAGTACTTC. Its translation: CATSRADSPGDEQYF. V and J are TRBV15 and TRBJ2-7, with D perhaps assigned TRBD1 or TRBD2 (5 bases each). The CDR3 is made up of 15 amino acids. CDR1 and CDR2 from the germline V gene are LNHNV and YYDKDF (reference sequence). Trimming removed 1 base at V and 5 bases at J, with 15 bases between.

This clonotype was seen only a few times. V usage is TRBV5-4 and J usage is TRBJ2-7; possibly TRBD2 for D (5 bases). CDR3 length: 13 residues. Germline loops: CDR1 SGHNT, CDR2 YYREEE (reference sequence). Trimming cost V 4 bases and J 3 bases, with 11 bases left between them. CDR3 coding DNA: TGTGCCAGCAGCCGTCAAGAGGGCTACGAGCAGTACTTC. Translated, it gives CASSRQEGYEQYF.